Detailed here is one T cell receptor (beta chain). TCRdb independently ran MiXCR on the 5' RACE reads; one entry per CDR3 protein. The table shows about 43,000 distinct CDR3 sequences, with 20% to 25% occurring only once. The CDR3 extends over 12 amino acids. The germline CDR1 and CDR2 sequences are MNHNS and SASEGT. Trimming left V 6 bases short and J 1 base short, with 4 bases between. Tregs were sorted as CD4+CD25+CD127-/low cells. Material: Tregs sorted from a lymph node. The V call is TRBV6-1, the J call TRBJ2-1; D gene ambiguous. The sequence derives from a female donor with breast cancer. The CDR3: CASRQSYNEQFF. The CDR3 nucleotides read TGTGCCAGCAGACAGTCCTACAATGAGCAGTTCTTC.